These 32 T cell receptor beta chains originate from one sample sequenced in a study of T cells in Graves' hyperthyroidism and ophthalmopathy (dated by TCRdb to the late 2010s). Receptors were amplified or captured by multiplex PCR. The sequencer listed for this sample is Illumina HiSeq 2000. The TCR beta CDR3 regions were amplified from the RNA transcripts. A first-round RT-PCR of the TCR CDR3 used the HTBI primer set with the Qiagen OneStep RT-PCR kit. The public sequencing data were trimmed at Q25 with fastp and processed into clonotypes with MiXCR by TCRdb, which kept only in-frame beta chains. For every CDR3 protein sequence, its rows merge into one entry that carries the most common genes and DNA. The sample data list about 640,000 distinct CDR3 sequences, and roughly 46% of these were observed just once. Together, the top ten hold less than 9.5% of the sample. Material for sequencing was peripheral blood or thyroid tissue (not recorded which). Receptors were obtained from an adult man with Graves' disease, either hyperthyroidism or ophthalmopathy (not recorded which).

This clonotype was picked up many times. The rearrangement joins TRBV7-2 to TRBJ2-7; D is ambiguous. The CDR3 runs 12 residues. The ends were cut back, 4 bases at V and 3 bases at J, with 7 bases in the middle. The germline V gene has CDR1 SGHTA and CDR2 FQGNSA. The chain's CDR3 is CASSSTNYEQYF. CDR3 bases: TGTGCCAGCAGCTCAACGAACTACGAGCAGTACTTC.

This clonotype was found a few times. The genes are TRBV28 and TRBJ1-2; TRBD1 might be the D (6 bases). The germline V and J ends were trimmed by 6 bases and 8 bases, with 16 bases remaining between them. The CDR3 runs 13 residues. The V gene's germline CDR1 is MDHEN and CDR2 SYDVKM. In DNA form, the CDR3 reads TGTGCCAGCAGCCCCGTGGGGGCGGGCGGCTACACCTTC. Protein: CASSPVGAGGYTF.

V and J are TRBV2 and TRBJ2-7; 7 bases fit TRBD1. The germline gives CDR1 SNHLY, CDR2 FYNNEI. The V and J ends lost 5 bases and 2 bases, in that order; junction bases with no gene match: 6. The CDR3 is 14 amino acids. Written as DNA, the CDR3 is TGTGCCAGCAGTTCCCCGGACAGGACCTACGAGCAGTACTTC. Its protein is CASSSPDRTYEQYF.

V usage is TRBV15 and J usage is TRBJ2-5; tentative D call: TRBD2 (6 bases). From germline, CDR1 is LNHNV and CDR2 YYDKDF (reference sequence). CDR3 length: 13 amino acids. Trimming pared 3 bases from V and 3 bases from J, leaving 8 bases between. Here the CDR3 reads CATSSASEETQYF. For the CDR3, the DNA is TGTGCCACCAGCAGTGCTAGCGAAGAGACCCAGTACTTC.

On this clonotype itself: A much larger clonotype is one base distant, so this may be a read error. CDR3 DNA: TGTGCCATCAGTGAAGGGACTAGCGGGGGCCAAGAGACCCAGTACTTC. This encodes CAISEGTSGGQETQYF. This chain joins TRBV10-3 and TRBJ2-5; TRBD2 aligns across 14 bases. The CDR3 is 16 amino acids. With V trimmed by 3 bases and J by 1 base, 1 base remained unmatched. Germline V gene sequence: CDR1 ENHRY, CDR2 SYGVKD.

This clonotype has a count of ten or more. The chain is built from TRBV20-1 and TRBJ2-7; 8 nucleotides match TRBD2. The CDR3 is 15 residues long. Germline CDR1 reads DFQATT; CDR2 reads SNEGSKA (reference sequence). V lost 4 bases, J lost 8 bases, and 16 bases stayed unmatched. The CDR3 bases are TGCAGTGCTACTCTTGGTGGGGCTAGCGGGCAGCAGCAGTACTTC. It specifies CSATLGGASGQQQYF.

As regards this clonotype: It is likely a read error, because the conserved phenylalanine at the end of the CDR3 is missing. The chain recombines TRBV7-4 with TRBJ1-1, with TRBD1 matching over 7 bases. V shed 10 bases and J 4 bases; nucleotides not matched to a gene: 15. Germline CDR1 reads SGHVT; CDR2 reads SQSDAQ. The CDR3 consists of 15 residues. In DNA, the CDR3 is TGTGCCACCCTCCCAGATCCAGGGGGAGGCACTGAAGCTTTCTCT. Amino acid sequence: CATLPDPGGGTEAFS.

Comment on this clonotype: A read error may explain this, as a much larger clone is one base away. The conserved final phenylalanine or tryptophan is absent from the CDR3, which likely points to a read error. The chain combines TRBV7-8 with TRBJ1-2; 7 bases map to TRBD1. Trimming took 3 bases from V and 8 from J; bases not matched to a gene: 6. The V gene's germline CDR1 is SGHVS and CDR2 FQNEAQ. The CDR3 sequence is 13 residues long. CDR3 sequence (DNA): TGTGCCAGCAGCTTCGACAGGGATGGCGGCTACACCTCC. This sequence encodes CASSFDRDGGYTS.

This clonotype was detected only a few times. This chain joins TRBV7-8 and TRBJ2-5, with 10 bases identical to TRBD2. This CDR3 comprises 18 residues. The junction had 10 bases not matched to a gene; V was cut back by 1 base and J by 2 bases. CDR1 is SGHVS, CDR2 FQNEAQ, per germline. This CDR3 is CASSLEASGGTFQETQYF. CDR3 in DNA: TGTGCCAGCAGCTTAGAGGCTAGCGGGGGAACCTTTCAAGAGACCCAGTACTTC.

This clonotype was seen many times. The rearrangement links TRBV2 to TRBJ1-6; TRBD1 is a possible D gene (5 bases). V lost 3 bases, J lost 9 bases, and 6 bases lay in between. The CDR3 totals 12 residues. The germline V gene has CDR1 SNHLY and CDR2 FYNNEI. The CDR3 DNA sequence: TGTGCCAGCAGTGAGGGGGGTTCACCCCTCCACTTT. Protein: CASSEGGSPLHF.

For this clonotype: A read error may account for a junction end that differs from germline. The V call is TRBV24-1, the J call TRBJ1-2; D gene unclear. The CDR3 totals 13 residues. In germline, CDR1 is KGHDR, CDR2 SFDVKD. CDR3 region: CASSPGPFWGYTF. The CDR3 DNA sequence: TGTGCCAGCAGTCCCGGGCCTTTTTGGGGCTACACCTTC.

This clonotype was observed a handful of times. The rearrangement uses TRBV2 and TRBJ1-5; D unresolved. V was clipped by 2 bases and J by 2 bases, with 19 bases between them. This CDR3 is 18 amino acids long. Germline V gene lookup returns CDR1 SNHLY and CDR2 FYNNEI. CDR3 sequence: CASSESGIVPTGNQPQHF. The CDR3 DNA reads as TGTGCCAGCAGTGAATCGGGCATTGTACCCACGGGCAATCAGCCCCAGCATTTT.

In this sample, this clonotype turned up a few times. For the CDR3, the DNA is TGTGCCAGTAGTAGGAGCTCCAGCCCCTACGAGCAGTACTTC. As protein: CASSRSSSPYEQYF. The V and J genes are TRBV19 and TRBJ2-7; unclear D gene. The V end was cut by 4 bases, the J end by 2 bases, with 12 bases between. CDR1 and CDR2 from the germline V gene are LNHDA and SQIVND (reference sequence). The CDR3 sequence is 14 residues long.

The chain links TRBV24-1 to TRBJ1-2, with D perhaps TRBD1 (6 bases). V shed 9 bases and J shed 8 bases, with 15 bases lying between them. Germline loops: CDR1 KGHDR, CDR2 SFDVKD. This CDR3 comprises 12 residues. CDR3 coding DNA: TGTGCCACCGATCGTGGGGGGCCGGGCTACACCTTC. Translated, it gives CATDRGGPGYTF.

This clonotype was picked up a small number of times. This sequence joins TRBV4-1 and TRBJ1-2; D is unresolved. CDR3 length: 13 residues. V gave up 5 bases and J gave up 2 bases, with 9 bases separating them. Germline assignment: CDR1 MGHRA and CDR2 YSYEKL. Here the CDR3 DNA reads TGCGCCAGCAGCACAGACTTGAACTATGGCTACACCTTC. Translation: CASSTDLNYGYTF.

The chain uses TRBV7-2 and TRBJ1-5; no clear D gene. This CDR3 has 21 residues. Germline V lookup: CDR1 SGHTA, CDR2 FQGNSA. Trimming took off 4 bases at V and 0 bases at J, with 28 bases between the two ends. CDR3 coding DNA: TGTGCCAGCAGCTCCAGACGCAGAGGGTTTCTCGCGGGAGATAGCAATCAGCCCCAGCATTTT. It translates to CASSSRRRGFLAGDSNQPQHF. The complete variable domain, with remaining parts taken from reference TRBV7-2 and TRBJ1-5, reads GAGVSQSPSNKVTEKGKDVELRCDPISGHTALYWYRQSLGQGLEFLIYFQGNSAPDKSGLPSDRFSAERTGGSVSTLTIQRTQQEDSAVYLCASSSRRRGFLAGDSNQPQHFGDGTRLSIL.

V gene TRBV10-3 combines with J gene TRBJ1-1; perhaps TRBD1 as D (5 bases). V shed 3 bases and J shed 11 bases, with 16 bases lying between them. Germline CDR1 reads ENHRY; CDR2 reads SYGVKD. The CDR3 is made up of 13 amino acids. The CDR3 sequence: CAISDRDSTQAFF. The CDR3 nucleotides read TGTGCCATCAGTGACCGGGACTCCACCCAGGCTTTCTTT.

This sequence joins TRBV29-1 and TRBJ1-1; a possible D gene is TRBD1 (5 bases). This CDR3 contains 13 residues. The germline V gene encodes CDR1 SQVTM and CDR2 ANQGSEA. V was pared by 6 bases and J by 4 bases, with 15 bases between. CDR3 sequence: CSVPRDGITEAFF. In nucleotides, the CDR3 is TGCAGCGTGCCCCGGGACGGGATCACTGAAGCTTTCTTT.

CDR3 sequence: CASSLDPVTRSNYGYTF. The CDR3 DNA is TGTGCCAGCAGCTTGGACCCGGTTACCAGGTCTAACTATGGCTACACCTTC. This chain connects TRBV7-9 to TRBJ1-2; no reliable D call. The CDR3 runs 17 residues. The V gene lost 3 bases and the J gene lost 0 bases, with 17 bases spanning the gap. Germline V gene sequence: CDR1 SEHNR, CDR2 FQNEAQ (reference sequence).

This clonotype was observed at least ten times. V usage is TRBV7-6 and J usage is TRBJ2-6; the D call may be TRBD1 or TRBD2 (6 bases each). Germline V CDR1 and CDR2: SGHVS, FNYEAQ. CDR3 length equals 17 residues. The ends were cut back, 1 base at V and 3 bases at J, with 13 bases in the middle. The CDR3 DNA reads TGTGCCAGCAGCTTAGAGGGGGGCAGCGGTGGGGCCAACGTCCTGACTTTC. Translation gives CASSLEGGSGGANVLTF.

Of note for this clonotype: With a much larger clone just one base away, this may be a read error. The chain uses TRBV6-1 and TRBJ1-5, with D possibly TRBD1 on 6 matching bases. The CDR3 has 15 amino acids. V lost 7 bases and J lost 6, with 19 bases in between. CDR1 is MNHNS and CDR2 is SASEGT in the germline V gene. CDR3: CASISQGGWVQPQHF. The CDR3 region has the DNA TGTGCCAGCATCTCACAGGGTGGATGGGTTCAGCCCCAGCATTTT.

Details on this clonotype: At one of its ends the junction is not consistent with the germline gene, which may arise from a read error. This chain uses TRBV10-2 with TRBJ1-6, with D unclear. The CDR3 runs 14 residues. From germline, CDR1 is WSHSY and CDR2 SAAADI. CDR3 DNA sequence: TGCGTCAGCACGCCGGGCACCAGTAACTCACCCCTCCACTTT. Protein sequence: CVSTPGTSNSPLHF.

The rearrangement links TRBV5-1 to TRBJ1-6; tentatively, D is TRBD1 (6 bases). The CDR3 covers 18 residues. Trimming stripped 0 bases from V and 5 bases from J, with 18 bases between. The germline gives CDR1 SGHRS, CDR2 YFSETQ. CDR3 protein: CASSLGATGSSDNSPLHF. CDR3 nucleotide sequence: TGCGCCAGCAGCTTGGGCGCGACAGGTTCGTCGGATAATTCACCCCTCCACTTT.

This clonotype was recorded many times. The J gene is TRBJ2-7, the V gene TRBV7-8, with D hard to call. The length of the CDR3 is 13 residues. Germline CDR1 SGHVS, CDR2 FQNEAQ. Trimming took off 9 bases at V and 2 bases at J, with 14 bases between the two ends. CDR3 sequence (DNA): TGTGCCAGTACAAAGACCGCAACCTACGAGCAGTACTTC. Translating gives CASTKTATYEQYF.

The chain has TRBV29-1 and TRBJ1-4; a possible D gene is TRBD1 (6 bases). The CDR3 consists of 14 residues. Trimming took off 6 bases at V and 7 bases at J, with 18 bases between the two ends. Germline values: CDR1 SQVTM, CDR2 ANQGSEA. The CDR3 nucleotides are TGCAGCGTCGACGGGGGGGCATCAGGTGAAAAACTGTTTTTT. It codes for CSVDGGASGEKLFF.

The chain uses TRBV24-1 and TRBJ1-6, with no clear D. From germline, CDR1 is KGHDR and CDR2 SFDVKD. Trimming took 2 bases from V and 7 from J, leaving 5 bases between them. CDR3 length: 13 amino acids. Written as DNA, the CDR3 is TGTGCCACCAGTGATTGGGCCAATTCACCCCTCCACTTT. It translates to CATSDWANSPLHF.

The chain carries TRBV5-1 and TRBJ1-4, with TRBD1 as a possible D gene (5 bases). Germline V CDR1 and CDR2: SGHRS, YFSETQ. The CDR3 consists of 15 residues. The V gene lost 0 bases and the J gene lost 8 bases, with 14 bases spanning the gap. DNA for the CDR3: TGCGCCAGCAGCTTGGGGGGCAGGCGCGACGAAAAACTGTTTTTT. Translation: CASSLGGRRDEKLFF. The whole variable domain, filled in from reference TRBV5-1 and TRBJ1-4, reads KAGVTQTPRYLIKTRGQQVTLSCSPISGHRSVSWYQQTPGQGLQFLFEYFSETQRNKGNFPGRFSGRQFSNSRSEMNVSTLELGDSALYLCASSLGGRRDEKLFFGSGTQLSVL.

The count of this clonotype is one. This may stem from a read error, because a much larger clone lies one nucleotide away. The gene calls are TRBV7-9 and TRBJ2-7, with D perhaps matching TRBD2 (6 bases). Germline CDR1 reads SEHNR; CDR2 reads FQNEAQ (reference sequence). This CDR3 comprises 14 residues. Deletions cut 5 bases from V and 3 bases from J, with 14 bases between. CDR3 sequence reads: CASSHAGLHYEQYF. DNA of the CDR3: TGTGCCAGCAGCCACGCGGGACTGCACTACGAGCAGTACTTC.

This clonotype was detected ten times or more. A read error may produce the germline difference seen at one junction end. The V call is TRBV7-2, the J call TRBJ1-1; no clear D gene. The CDR3 is 14 residues long. CDR1 and CDR2 from the germline V gene are SGHTA and FQGNSA. CDR3 loop: CASSLAVENTEAFF. The CDR3 DNA follows: TGCGCCAGCAGCTTGGCCGTGGAAAACACTGAAGCTTTCTTT.

The chain couples TRBV19 to TRBJ2-5, with D hard to call. Germline V gives CDR1 LNHDA, CDR2 SQIVND (reference sequence). The CDR3 is 12 amino acids. Deletions cut 3 bases from V and 5 bases from J, with 7 bases between. The CDR3 sequence is CASSMRGETQYF. The CDR3 DNA follows: TGTGCCAGTAGTATGCGTGGGGAGACCCAGTACTTC.

J is TRBJ2-2 and V is TRBV20-1; D possibly uses TRBD1 or TRBD2 (6 bases each). CDR1 is DFQATT and CDR2 is SNEGSKA in the germline V gene (reference sequence). V lost 3 bases, J lost 0 bases, and 11 bases lay in between. The CDR3 runs 15 residues. CDR3 protein: CSARGGSANTGELFF. CDR3 nucleotide sequence: TGCAGTGCTAGGGGGGGCAGCGCGAACACCGGGGAGCTGTTTTTT.

The chain combines TRBV2 with TRBJ1-4; 7 positions agree with TRBD1. The V gene's germline CDR1 is SNHLY and CDR2 FYNNEI. The CDR3 contains 15 residues. The trim removed 8 bases at V and 2 bases at J, leaving 8 bases unmatched. CDR3 DNA sequence: TGTGCCAGCGACTCTAACAGGGGCACTAATGAAAAACTGTTTTTT. It codes for CASDSNRGTNEKLFF.